Following are 8 T cell receptor beta chains from one sample sequenced in a study of cytomegalovirus exposure and HLA in healthy donors. The method was immunoSEQ multiplex PCR; TCRdb's version includes in-frame clones alone and lacks a portion of them. The sample includes about 330,000 clones, 80% to 90% of them seen just once. Sequencing used PBMCs. These receptors all stem from a woman between 18 and 29 years old in good health and CMV-seronegative.

This clone was picked up one time. CDR3 amino acids: CAWSLGAGGTDTQYF. In DNA form, the CDR3 reads TGTGCCTGGAGCCTCGGGGCGGGGGGCACAGATACGCAGTATTTT. V and J are TRBV30 and TRBJ2-3; 7 bases map to TRBD2. CDR1 and CDR2 (germline): GTSNPN, SVGIG (reference sequence). Germline trimming cut 3 bases from V and 1 base from J; bases unmatched to any gene: 7. The CDR3 is 15 residues long.

The rearrangement joins TRBV19 to TRBJ2-5, with D possibly matching TRBD2 (5 bases). The germline gives CDR1 LNHDA, CDR2 SQIVND (reference sequence). The CDR3 is 13 residues long. Trimming removed 6 bases from V and 5 bases from J, with 13 bases in between. CDR3 in amino acids: CASSLSEVETQYF. CDR3 DNA: TGTGCCAGTAGCCTCTCGGAGGTGGAGACCCAGTACTTC.

The sample holds a few counts of this clone. The V call is TRBV7-9, the J call TRBJ1-5; 8 bases agree with TRBD1. There are 15 residues in the CDR3. Looked up from germline, CDR1 is SEHNR and CDR2 is FQNEAQ (reference sequence). Unmatched junction bases numbered 7, after V lost 5 bases and J lost 4 bases. CDR3 DNA: TGTGCCAGCAGCGCCGAAGACAGGGGAAATCAGCCCCAGCATTTT. Encoded protein: CASSAEDRGNQPQHF.

J is TRBJ2-2 and V is TRBV18, with a weak D call TRBD1 (5 bases). The CDR3 totals 12 residues. Germline CDR1 is KGHSH and CDR2 is LQKENI. V was trimmed by 4 bases and J by 8 bases, leaving 8 bases between them. The CDR3 DNA is TGTGCCAGCTCACGACAGACTGGGGAGCTGTTTTTT. Amino acid sequence: CASSRQTGELFF.

The chain recombines TRBV5-1 with TRBJ2-7, with TRBD2 matching over 9 bases. J was trimmed by 3 bases and V by 0 bases; bases with no gene match: 7. From germline, CDR1 is SGHRS and CDR2 YFSETQ. This CDR3 spans 16 amino acids. The CDR3, as DNA: TGCGCCAGCAGCTTGGCCTCGGCTAGCGGGGACTACGAGCAGTACTTC. Its translation is CASSLASASGDYEQYF.

The gene calls are TRBV29-1 and TRBJ2-5; TRBD1 aligns across 10 bases. J lost 1 base, V lost 8 bases, and 10 bases had no gene match. CDR1 SQVTM and CDR2 ANQGSEA come from the germline V gene. There are 15 residues in the CDR3. Here the CDR3 DNA reads TGCAGCACCAGACCGACAGGGGGCTTCCAAGAGACCCAGTACTTC. Its translation is CSTRPTGGFQETQYF. Full variable domain (rest looked up from reference TRBV29-1 and TRBJ2-5): SAVISQKPSRDICQRGTSLTIQCQVDSQVTMMFWYRQQPGQSLTLIATANQGSEATYESGFVIDKFPISRPNLTFSTLTVSNMSPEDSSIYLCSTRPTGGFQETQYFGPGTRLLVL.

This clone has just one count. This sequence joins TRBV5-1 and TRBJ2-5; 11 bases match TRBD2. The CDR3 has 15 residues. CDR1 is SGHRS, CDR2 YFSETQ, per germline. J lost 5 bases, V lost 4 bases, and 7 bases had no gene match. The CDR3 sequence is CASSRIAGGRETQYF. CDR3 bases: TGCGCCAGCAGCCGAATAGCGGGAGGGCGGGAGACCCAGTACTTC.

In nucleotides, the CDR3 is TGTGCCAGCAGCTTAGGGCAGTCTCAAGAGACCCAGTACTTC. This sequence encodes CASSLGQSQETQYF. The chain uses TRBV7-2 and TRBJ2-5; D is unresolved. Trimming cost V 1 base and J 2 bases, with 8 bases left between them. CDR3 length: 14 residues. Germline V gene sequence: CDR1 SGHTA, CDR2 FQGNSA.